This TCR beta chain was recovered during a study of blood T cell repertoires in COVID-19. On the study more broadly: Samples of COVID-19 (acute and convalescent) were obtained from the United States, Italy and Spain. T cells, B-cell-depleted T cells, or PBMCs provided the cDNA or gDNA that served as material.

How the authors handled the data: Amplification from reference gene primers served as the basis for estimated nucleated cell counts. Measured with immunoSEQ multiplex PCR; TCRdb has only the in-frame clones, and not every one. V and J calls and clone size are given by that table; D and trimming were obtained from the DNA. Seen here are 200,000 to 250,000 clones, 70% to 85% observed once, and the top ten hold about 2%. The source of this sequence is an elderly woman with acute or convalescent COVID-19. The sequenced material came from peripheral blood.

The CDR3 region is CASSSGEGLAGFRSYEQYF. CDR3 sequence (DNA): TGCGCCAGCAGCTCTGGTGAGGGACTAGCGGGTTTTCGCTCCTACGAGCAGTACTTC. The chain has TRBV5-1 and TRBJ2-7, with 12 bases aligning to TRBD2. The V gene's germline CDR1 is SGHRS and CDR2 YFSETQ. The CDR3 runs 19 residues. V was clipped by 3 bases and J by 0 bases; unmatched bases: 13.